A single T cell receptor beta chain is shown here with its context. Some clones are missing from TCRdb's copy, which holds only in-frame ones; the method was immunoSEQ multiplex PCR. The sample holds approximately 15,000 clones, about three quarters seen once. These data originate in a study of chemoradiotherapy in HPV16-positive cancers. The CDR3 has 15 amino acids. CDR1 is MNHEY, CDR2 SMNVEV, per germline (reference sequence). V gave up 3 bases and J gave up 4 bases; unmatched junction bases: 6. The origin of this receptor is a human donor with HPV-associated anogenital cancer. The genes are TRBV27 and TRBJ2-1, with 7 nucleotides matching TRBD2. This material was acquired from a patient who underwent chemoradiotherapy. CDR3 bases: TGTGCCAGCAGTTTTTCGGGGGGTCTGTACAATGAGCAGTTCTTC. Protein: CASSFSGGLYNEQFF.